This TCR beta chain appears in the sequencing data of a study of blood T cell repertoires in COVID-19. Study in general: Samples of COVID-19 (acute and convalescent) were obtained from the United States, Italy and Spain. PBMCs, B-cell-depleted T cells, or T cells were the source of the cDNA or gDNA that made up the material.

As originally analysed: From reference gene primer amplification, estimates of nucleated cell counts were derived. The repertoire was sequenced with immunoSEQ multiplex PCR; TCRdb's copy has only in-frame clones and lacks some. V, J and clone size derive from that table, while D and trimming were established from the DNA sequence. The table has about 59,000 clones, approximately 78% seen once. This CDR3 comprises 14 residues. The V and J ends lost 6 bases and 8 bases, in that order; junction bases with no gene match: 12. Germline CDR1 reads ENHRY; CDR2 reads SYGVKD. This TCR derives from an elderly man with acute or convalescent COVID-19. Material for sequencing was peripheral blood. The J gene is TRBJ1-1, the V gene TRBV10-3, with 7 bases identical to TRBD1. CDR3 nucleotides: TGTGCCATCAGCTCAGCTGATTCGGACAGGGAAGCTTTCTTT. This sequence encodes CAISSADSDREAFF.